Reported below is one TCR beta chain. This sample is part of a study of OX40 agonist ivuxolimab in advanced cancers. The wider study: The eligibility criteria allowed prior anti-PD-1, anti-PD-L1 or anti-CTLA-4 therapy, and about 40% had some.

After removal of 0 bases from V and 4 bases from J, the junction contained 7 bases not matched to a gene. Per germline, CDR1 LGHNA and CDR2 YNFKEQ. The CDR3 spans 16 residues. Patients with autoimmune history or systemic immunosuppression were excluded. Clones were read by immunoSEQ multiplex PCR, and TCRdb kept only the in-frame ones, dropping some. The sample consists of some 100,000 clones, 89% of them appearing once. Sequenced here: CD4+ or CD8+ T cells sorted from blood, sampled in a trial of the OX40 agonist ivuxolimab. This receptor was identified in an adult with an advanced solid tumor such as melanoma, head and neck, liver or kidney cancer. V is TRBV4-2 and J is TRBJ1-2, with TRBD1 matching over 8 bases. The CDR3 reads CASSQEPDRASYGYTF. CDR3 nucleotides: TGTGCCAGCAGCCAAGAACCGGACAGGGCGTCCTATGGCTACACCTTC.